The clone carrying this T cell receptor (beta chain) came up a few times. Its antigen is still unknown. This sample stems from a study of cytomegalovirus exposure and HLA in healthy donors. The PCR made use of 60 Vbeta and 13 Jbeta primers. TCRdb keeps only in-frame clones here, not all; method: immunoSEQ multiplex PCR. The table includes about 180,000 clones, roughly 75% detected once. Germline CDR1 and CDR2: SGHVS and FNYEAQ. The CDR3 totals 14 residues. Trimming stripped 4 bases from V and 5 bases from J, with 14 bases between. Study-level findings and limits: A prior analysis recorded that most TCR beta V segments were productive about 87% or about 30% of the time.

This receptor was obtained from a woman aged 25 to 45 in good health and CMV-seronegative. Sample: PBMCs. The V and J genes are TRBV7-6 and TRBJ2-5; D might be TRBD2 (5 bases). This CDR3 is CASSSGGPRETQYF. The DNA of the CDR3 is TGTGCCAGCAGCTCTGGAGGTCCGAGGGAGACCCAGTACTTC.